The rows below give T cell receptor beta chains drawn from one sample of a study of neoadjuvant anti-PD-1 for oral cavity cancer. Measured with immunoSEQ multiplex PCR; TCRdb has only the in-frame clones, and not every one. The repertoire holds about 79,000 clones, about 83% seen once, with approximately 3.6% in the top ten. Source: PBMCs, taken before nivolumab (anti-PD-1) treatment. All receptors come from a person aged 35 to 85 with oral cavity squamous cell carcinoma. Each CDR3 is given with its conserved first and last residue. Fields, in order: CDR3 protein, CDR3 DNA, J gene, clone size, V gene, D gene. The D gene is left open where the match is weak. A row's size may be missing; if present it is once, few, many or a size class.

CASSEGIPLNTEAFF | TGCGCCAGCAGTGAGGGTATCCCCTTGAACACTGAAGCTTTCTTT | TRBJ1-1 | . | TRBV10-2 | .
CASKIRVLTEAFF | TGTGCCAGCAAGATCAGGGTTCTAACGGAAGCTTTCTTT | TRBJ1-1 | few | TRBV2 | .
CASSESAGWNEQFF | TGCGCCAGCAGTGAGTCGGCAGGGTGGAATGAGCAGTTCTTC | TRBJ2-1 | . | TRBV10-1 | .
CVSEGLAVHEQFF | TGCGTCTCCGAGGGACTAGCGGTCCATGAGCAGTTCTTC | TRBJ2-1 | . | TRBV6-5 | TRBD2
CASSVDDRWSSPLNTQYF | TGTGCCAGCAGCGTAGATGACAGGTGGTCCTCACCCCTTAATACGCAGTATTTT | TRBJ2-3 | . | TRBV9 | .
CAWTNLGSNVLTF | TGTGCCTGGACTAACTTAGGATCCAACGTCCTGACTTTC | TRBJ2-6 | . | TRBV30 | .
CASRVALRDEQYF | TGCGCCAGCAGGGTGGCACTCCGGGACGAGCAGTACTTC | TRBJ2-7 | few | TRBV5-1 | .
CASSIPTGDTGELFF | TGCGCCAGCAGCATACCGACAGGGGACACCGGGGAGCTGTTTTTT | TRBJ2-2 | . | TRBV5-1 | TRBD1
CASKSYYAREKLFF | TGTGCCAGCAAAAGTTATTACGCCCGTGAAAAACTGTTTTTT | TRBJ1-4 | . | TRBV2 | .
CASSFTAFYEQYF | TGCGCCAGCAGCTTTACAGCATTCTACGAGCAGTACTTC | TRBJ2-7 | few | TRBV5-1 | .
CASSSTGLLTDTQYF | TGCGCCAGCAGCTCGACAGGGCTCCTCACAGATACGCAGTATTTT | TRBJ2-3 | . | TRBV5-1 | TRBD1
CSVERLAGGEGEQFF | TGCAGCGTTGAGAGACTAGCGGGAGGGGAAGGTGAGCAGTTCTTC | TRBJ2-1 | . | TRBV29-1 | TRBD2
CASSWPDREVANEKLFF | TGTGCCAGCAGCTGGCCGGACAGGGAGGTTGCTAATGAAAAACTGTTTTTT | TRBJ1-4 | . | TRBV7-9 | TRBD1
CASSHGSVRRVTETQYF | TGTGCCAGCAGCCATGGGTCGGTGAGGAGGGTAACAGAGACCCAGTACTTC | TRBJ2-5 | . | TRBV28 | .
CASSLSSGPVGTGELFF | TGTGCCAGCAGTTTATCGTCAGGGCCCGTCGGCACCGGGGAGCTGTTTTTT | TRBJ2-2 | few | TRBV27 | .
CASQSLAYEQYF | TGTGCCAGTCAGAGTCTAGCGTACGAGCAGTACTTC | TRBJ2-7 | . | TRBV2 | .
CAISGRAEEQFF | TGTGCCATCAGCGGGAGGGCTGAAGAGCAGTTCTTC | TRBJ2-1 | few | TRBV10-3 | TRBD2
CASSLAQDGWNYGYTF | TGCGCCAGCAGCTTGGCGCAGGACGGATGGAACTATGGCTACACCTTC | TRBJ1-2 | few | TRBV5-1 | .
CASSARGFAEAFF | TGCGCCAGCAGCGCCCGGGGTTTCGCTGAAGCTTTCTTT | TRBJ1-1 | few | TRBV5-1 | .
CASSGDVPDTQYF | TGTGCCAGCAGCGGGGACGTCCCAGATACGCAGTATTTT | TRBJ2-3 | . | TRBV9 | .
CASEPSLNEQFF | TGTGCCAGCGAGCCTAGCTTGAATGAGCAGTTCTTC | TRBJ2-1 | . | TRBV2 | .
CASSPIGGGDTEAFF | TGTGCCAGCAGCCCTATCGGGGGAGGGGACACTGAAGCTTTCTTT | TRBJ1-1 | . | TRBV14 | .
CASSPPGHLNTEAFF | TGTGCCAGCAGCCCTCCGGGACACTTGAACACTGAAGCTTTCTTT | TRBJ1-1 | few | TRBV14 | .
CASSLQGLREKLFF | TGTGCCAGCAGCCTACAGGGGCTTAGGGAAAAACTGTTTTTT | TRBJ1-4 | . | TRBV5-8 | TRBD1
CATSRGAGGHQDTQYF | TGTGCCACCAGCAGAGGGGCGGGAGGGCACCAAGATACGCAGTATTTT | TRBJ2-3 | . | TRBV15 | TRBD2
CASSELDSGSYEQYF | TGCGCCAGCAGTGAGTTAGACTCAGGGTCCTACGAGCAGTACTTC | TRBJ2-7 | . | TRBV10-2 | .
CASSRSGLMGYNEQFF | TGTGCCAGCAGTCGGAGTGGCCTAATGGGGTACAATGAGCAGTTCTTC | TRBJ2-1 | . | TRBV14 | .
CASSAMQETQYF | TGTGCCAGTAGTGCCATGCAAGAGACCCAGTACTTC | TRBJ2-5 | . | TRBV19 | .
CASSSSFLAGRDNEQFF | TGTGCCAGCAGCTCCAGCTTTCTAGCGGGGAGGGACAATGAGCAGTTCTTC | TRBJ2-1 | . | TRBV7-3 | TRBD2
CASSLWGGSDTEAFF | TGTGCCAGCAGCTTGTGGGGGGGCTCGGACACTGAAGCTTTCTTT | TRBJ1-1 | . | TRBV11-2 | .
CACLTANTDTQYF | TGTGCCTGCCTGACAGCAAACACAGATACGCAGTATTTT | TRBJ2-3 | . | TRBV30 | .
CTSSQDQKGLAGDFSYNEQFF | TGCACCAGCAGCCAAGATCAGAAGGGACTAGCGGGGGATTTCTCCTACAATGAGCAGTTCTTC | TRBJ2-1 | . | TRBV1 | .
CASSLGLSVSGRTFYEQYF | TGTGCCAGCAGCTTAGGTTTATCGGTGTCCGGGCGAACCTTCTACGAGCAGTACTTC | TRBJ2-7 | . | TRBV11-2 | .
CASQREGLWEQYF | TGTGCCAGCCAGCGGGAGGGACTTTGGGAGCAGTACTTC | TRBJ2-7 | . | TRBV28 | TRBD2
CASSSPGTGNVKSNQPQHF | TGTGCCAGCAGCTCCCCCGGGACAGGGAACGTTAAAAGCAATCAGCCCCAGCATTTT | TRBJ1-5 | . | TRBV21-1 | .
CASSPATRGEQFF | TGTGCCAGCAGTCCGGCGACTAGGGGTGAGCAGTTCTTC | TRBJ2-1 | . | TRBV6-6 | .
CASSEIGSGETQYF | TGTGCCAGCAGTGAAATCGGGAGCGGAGAGACCCAGTACTTC | TRBJ2-5 | . | TRBV6-1 | .
CASSQGLGLYF | TGTGCCAGCAGCCAGGGGCTGGGGTTGTATTTT | TRBJ2-3 | . | TRBV14 | .
CASSIWGTSGRRLGGELFF | TGTGCCAGCAGCATATGGGGGACTAGCGGGAGACGCCTGGGCGGGGAGCTGTTTTTT | TRBJ2-2 | few | TRBV7-6 | TRBD2
CASSFIAGYEQYF | TGTGCCAGCAGTTTCATCGCCGGATACGAGCAGTACTTC | TRBJ2-7 | . | TRBV28 | .
CASSNRINEQFF | TGTGCCAGTAGTAACCGGATCAATGAGCAGTTCTTC | TRBJ2-1 | . | TRBV19 | .
CATRTSGGTDTQYF | TGTGCCACAAGGACTAGCGGGGGCACAGATACGCAGTATTTT | TRBJ2-3 | once | TRBV10-3 | TRBD2
CASSSLRDRMNTEAFF | TGTGCCAGCAGTTCACTTCGGGACAGAATGAACACTGAAGCTTTCTTT | TRBJ1-1 | . | TRBV5-6 | TRBD1
CASSADRSLPNTEAFF | TGCGCCAGCAGCGCGGACAGGTCGTTACCCAACACTGAAGCTTTCTTT | TRBJ1-1 | . | TRBV5-1 | TRBD1
CASSLPGTGNTEAFF | TGTGCCAGCAGTTTACCCGGGACAGGGAACACTGAAGCTTTCTTT | TRBJ1-1 | . | TRBV28 | TRBD1
CASSPPGAMNTEAFF | TGTGCCAGCAGTCCCCCAGGGGCAATGAACACTGAAGCTTTCTTT | TRBJ1-1 | . | TRBV27 | .
CASSFGQPATNEKLFF | TGTGCCAGCAGCTTTGGACAGCCTGCAACTAATGAAAAACTGTTTTTT | TRBJ1-4 | . | TRBV5-4 | .
CASSETGVYEQYF | TGTGCCAGCAGTGAGACAGGGGTCTACGAGCAGTACTTC | TRBJ2-7 | . | TRBV6-1 | TRBD1
CASSLGNTGELFF | TGTGCCAGCAGCTTGGGGAACACCGGGGAGCTGTTTTTT | TRBJ2-2 | once | TRBV5-4 | .
CASSLSGGFEYEQYF | TGTGCCAGCAGCTTATCAGGGGGATTTGAGTACGAGCAGTACTTC | TRBJ2-7 | . | TRBV11-2 | TRBD1
CASRISGKDYHEQYF | TGTGCAAGTCGCATTAGCGGGAAAGATTATCACGAGCAGTACTTC | TRBJ2-7 | . | TRBV12-2 | .
CAWSRTAYGYTF | TGTGCCTGGAGTAGGACAGCCTATGGCTACACCTTC | TRBJ1-2 | . | TRBV30 | .
CASSLSGNGKAEAFF | TGTGCCAGCAGCTTGTCCGGAAACGGGAAGGCTGAAGCTTTCTTT | TRBJ1-1 | once | TRBV7-3 | .
CASSPDRTSTNEKLFF | TGCGCCAGCAGCCCCGACAGGACGTCAACTAATGAAAAACTGTTTTTT | TRBJ1-4 | . | TRBV5-1 | .
CASSNQRQGGETQYF | TGTGCCAGCAGCAACCAAAGACAGGGAGGGGAGACCCAGTACTTC | TRBJ2-5 | . | TRBV5-6 | .